The 29 T cell receptor beta chains given below trace back to one sample, sequenced in a study of high-grade serous ovarian cancer treatment subgroups. Repertoires were generated with immunoSEQ multiplex PCR, while TCRdb's copy carries only in-frame clones and drops some. The data show 10,000 to 12,000 clones, less than 90% seen once. The tumor samples were collected prior to definitive surgery or chemotherapy. Sequencing was carried out using tumor tissue. These receptors all come from a human donor with high-grade serous ovarian cancer.

V and J are TRBV9 and TRBJ2-5, with D possibly being TRBD1 (5 bases). This CDR3 contains 14 residues. V dropped 0 bases and J dropped 3 bases, with 9 bases sitting between them. Germline values: CDR1 SGDLS, CDR2 YYNGEE. CDR3 sequence reads: CASSVGQNEETQYF. CDR3 DNA: TGTGCCAGCAGCGTAGGACAGAATGAAGAGACCCAGTACTTC.

The chain carries TRBV5-1 and TRBJ2-3; the D gene is possibly TRBD2 (5 bases). The CDR3 has 13 amino acids. With 0 bases removed from V and 6 bases from J, the gap between germline ends came to 8 bases. Looked up from germline, CDR1 is SGHRS and CDR2 is YFSETQ. The CDR3 DNA follows: TGCGCCAGCAGCTTGGGGTCTAGCGATACGCAGTATTTT. This gives the protein CASSLGSSDTQYF.

The rearrangement uses TRBV6-5 and TRBJ2-1; D may match TRBD1 or TRBD2 (5 bases each). V was trimmed by 6 bases and J by 2 bases, leaving 14 bases between them. The CDR3 has 15 amino acids. CDR1 MNHEY and CDR2 SVGAGI come from the germline V gene. The CDR3 here is CASSASGDPYNEQFF. The DNA of the CDR3 is TGTGCCAGCAGCGCATCCGGGGACCCCTACAATGAGCAGTTCTTC.

The V call is TRBV29-1, the J call TRBJ2-3, with D possibly TRBD2 on 5 matching bases. V lost 4 bases and J lost 4, with 12 bases in between. CDR1 SQVTM and CDR2 ANQGSEA come from the germline V gene. CDR3 length: 13 residues. The CDR3 DNA sequence: TGCAGCGTTGCGGGCCACGGGGCAGATACGCAGTATTTT. Its translation: CSVAGHGADTQYF.

The chain's CDR3 is CASLGQGTEAFF. The DNA of the CDR3 is TGTGCCAGTCTGGGACAGGGCACCGAAGCTTTCTTT. The chain couples TRBV18 to TRBJ1-1; 9 bases line up with TRBD1. The germline V gene has CDR1 KGHSH and CDR2 LQKENI. The CDR3 extends over 12 amino acids. The J segment lost 8 bases and the V segment lost 9 bases, leaving 7 bases of the junction unmatched. The variable domain in full, with the rest retrieved from reference TRBV18 and TRBJ1-1, is NAGVMQNPRHLVRRRGQEARLRCSPMKGHSHVYWYRQLPEEGLKFMVYLQKENIIDESGMPKERFSAEFPKEGPSILRIQQVVRGDSAAYFCASLGQGTEAFFGQGTRLTVV.

The chain carries TRBV11-2 and TRBJ2-4, with D possibly TRBD2 on 6 matching bases. Trimming took off 4 bases at V and 2 bases at J, with 15 bases between the two ends. Germline values: CDR1 SGHAT, CDR2 FQNNGV. The CDR3 runs to 16 residues. CDR3 sequence (DNA): TGTGCCAGCAGCTCCCCCTCCGGGGGATCCAAAAACATTCAGTACTTC. Protein: CASSSPSGGSKNIQYF.

The rearrangement links TRBV4-1 to TRBJ2-2; 8 bases fit TRBD1. The junction had 16 bases not matched to a gene; V was cut back by 4 bases and J by 0 bases. CDR3 length: 20 amino acids. Germline-derived CDR1 and CDR2 are MGHRA and YSYEKL. The CDR3 spells CASSLKRTGLSPANTGELFF. Written as DNA, the CDR3 is TGCGCCAGCAGCCTGAAAAGGACAGGGCTATCTCCAGCGAACACCGGGGAGCTGTTTTTT.

The chain links TRBV19 to TRBJ2-2; no firm D call. Germline lookup yields CDR1 LNHDA and CDR2 SQIVND (reference sequence). With 5 bases removed from V and 6 bases from J, the gap between germline ends came to 10 bases. This CDR3 has 13 amino acids. The CDR3 is CASSPLGSGELFF. CDR3 nucleotides: TGTGCCAGTAGTCCGTTAGGGTCCGGGGAGCTGTTTTTT. Drawing the rest from reference TRBV19 and TRBJ2-2, the complete variable domain is DGGITQSPKYLFRKEGQNVTLSCEQNLNHDAMYWYRQDPGQGLRLIYYSQIVNDFQKGDIAEGYSVSREKKESFPLTVTSAQKNPTAFYLCASSPLGSGELFFGEGSRLTVL.

The chain has TRBV27 and TRBJ2-3; a weak D match, TRBD1 (7 bases). The CDR3 runs 16 residues. The V and J ends lost 5 bases and 3 bases respectively, with 18 bases between them. CDR1 MNHEY and CDR2 SMNVEV come from the germline V gene (reference sequence). The CDR3 DNA reads TGTGCCAGCAGTATTAACAGGGGTGGAGGGACAGATACGCAGTATTTT. Encoded protein: CASSINRGGGTDTQYF.

The chain employs TRBV29-1 and TRBJ2-5; D may match TRBD1 or TRBD2 (6 bases each). The CDR3 is made up of 10 amino acids. V gave up 4 bases and J gave up 10 bases, with 10 bases separating them. Germline V lookup: CDR1 SQVTM, CDR2 ANQGSEA. CDR3 in amino acids: CSVVRGDQYF. The CDR3 nucleotides are TGCAGCGTTGTAAGGGGGGACCAGTACTTC.

CDR3 sequence (DNA): TGTGCCAGCAACTTACCTGACTGGGGCTACACCTTC. Translating it yields CASNLPDWGYTF. The rearrangement joins TRBV6-4 to TRBJ1-2, with D uncertain. Germline V gene lookup returns CDR1 MRHNA and CDR2 SNTAGT. The ends were cut back, 7 bases at V and 8 bases at J, with 14 bases in the middle. The CDR3 spans 12 residues.

The chain employs TRBV6-6 and TRBJ1-3, with D uncertain. The germline V gene encodes CDR1 MNHNY and CDR2 SVGAGI (reference sequence). V lost 0 bases, J lost 0 bases, and 9 bases lay in between. The CDR3 sequence is 16 residues long. The CDR3 nucleotides read TGTGCCAGCAGTTACTCGCTTCTGAGCTCTGGAAACACCATATATTTT. It is translated as CASSYSLLSSGNTIYF.

The chain carries TRBV19 and TRBJ2-7, with no clear D. This CDR3 comprises 15 residues. Germline V gene lookup returns CDR1 LNHDA and CDR2 SQIVND (reference sequence). V shed 4 bases and J shed 0 bases, with 13 bases lying between them. The CDR3 coding sequence is TGTGCCAGTAGTAGGGTGGGTCGCGCCTCCTACGAGCAGTACTTC. This gives the protein CASSRVGRASYEQYF.

This clone occurred once. The V and J genes are TRBV2 and TRBJ1-3, with TRBD1 as a possible D gene (5 bases). Germline loops: CDR1 SNHLY, CDR2 FYNNEI. The CDR3 extends over 16 amino acids. With 5 bases removed from V and 0 bases from J, the gap between germline ends came to 14 bases. CDR3 region: CASSQSGTLSGNTIYF. CDR3 bases: TGTGCCAGCAGTCAATCCGGGACGCTCTCTGGAAACACCATATATTTT. The variable domain in full, completed from reference TRBV2 and TRBJ1-3, reads EPEVTQTPSHQVTQMGQEVILRCVPISNHLYFYWYRQILGQKVEFLVSFYNNEISEKSEIFDDQFSVERPDGSNFTLKIRSTKLEDSAMYFCASSQSGTLSGNTIYFGEGSWLTVV.

V gene TRBV5-1 combines with J gene TRBJ2-4, with TRBD2 matching over 9 bases. The CDR3 is made up of 15 amino acids. Germline V gene lookup returns CDR1 SGHRS and CDR2 YFSETQ. After removal of 1 base from V and 8 bases from J, the junction contained 7 bases not matched to a gene. DNA of the CDR3: TGCGCCAGCAGCTTGATAGCGGGAGATGGTGACATTCAGTACTTC. It specifies CASSLIAGDGDIQYF.

This clone has a handful of counts. The genes are TRBV5-1 and TRBJ1-1; D unresolved. Germline V CDR1 and CDR2: SGHRS, YFSETQ. Trimming removed 1 base at V and 2 bases at J, with 9 bases between. The CDR3 is 14 amino acids. The CDR3 DNA reads TGCGCCAGCAGCTTGAGCCTATCAAACACTGAAGCTTTCTTT. Translating it yields CASSLSLSNTEAFF.

V and J are TRBV6-6 and TRBJ2-5; D remains unclear. V lost 6 bases, J lost 7 bases, and 18 bases lay in between. CDR3 length: 14 residues. Per the germline V gene, CDR1 is MNHNY and CDR2 is SVGAGI (reference sequence). This chain's CDR3 is CASRRPGRKGTQYF. Here the CDR3 DNA reads TGTGCCAGCAGGCGACCGGGCCGCAAGGGGACCCAGTACTTC.

The chain uses TRBV5-1 and TRBJ2-7; either TRBD1 or TRBD2 may fit D (6 bases each). V was shortened by 3 bases and J by 0 bases, with 13 bases between the two germline ends. CDR3 length: 15 amino acids. Germline V gene sequence: CDR1 SGHRS, CDR2 YFSETQ. In DNA form, the CDR3 reads TGCGCCAGCAGCTCTGGAGGGGGAACCTCCTACGAGCAGTACTTC. Its translation is CASSSGGGTSYEQYF. Complete variable domain (other parts from reference TRBV5-1 and TRBJ2-7): KAGVTQTPRYLIKTRGQQVTLSCSPISGHRSVSWYQQTPGQGLQFLFEYFSETQRNKGNFPGRFSGRQFSNSRSEMNVSTLELGDSALYLCASSSGGGTSYEQYFGPGTRLTVT.

The DNA for the CDR3 is TGCGCCAGCAGCTTGGGCGGAGACAGGGGTGGAAACACCATATATTTT. Protein: CASSLGGDRGGNTIYF. The V and J genes are TRBV5-1 and TRBJ1-3; 8 bases match TRBD1. Looked up from germline, CDR1 is SGHRS and CDR2 is YFSETQ. V lost 0 bases to trimming and J lost 3 bases; unmatched junction nucleotides: 5. The CDR3 totals 16 residues.

The table lists this clone with a few counts. The chain links TRBV19 to TRBJ2-5, with 9 bases matching TRBD1. The CDR3 covers 15 residues. The ends lost 6 bases at V and 1 base at J; junction bases unmatched: 6. CDR1 LNHDA and CDR2 SQIVND come from the germline V gene (reference sequence). For the CDR3, the DNA is TGTGCCAGTAGCGCCTCGACAGGGGGCCAAGAGACCCAGTACTTC. It codes for CASSASTGGQETQYF.

The chain has TRBV5-4 and TRBJ2-1, with a tentative D call TRBD2 (6 bases). This CDR3 comprises 14 residues. CDR1 and CDR2 from the germline V gene are SGHNT and YYREEE (reference sequence). V was cut by 6 bases and J by 10 bases, with 20 bases left in between. CDR3 in amino acids: CASNRDSPFTEQFF. DNA of the CDR3: TGTGCCAGCAACCGGGACTCTCCTTTCACCGAGCAGTTCTTC.

This chain joins TRBV6-6 and TRBJ2-2; 8 nucleotides agree with TRBD2. Germline V CDR1 and CDR2: MNHNY, SVGAGI (reference sequence). The CDR3 length is 13 residues. After removal of 6 bases from V and 4 bases from J, the junction contained 1 base not matched to a gene. The CDR3 DNA is TGTGCCAGCAGGGGGACTAGCACCGGGGAGCTGTTTTTT. This sequence encodes CASRGTSTGELFF.

This clone was observed a single time. The CDR3 loop is CASSSSGRYEQYF. The CDR3 region has the DNA TGTGCCAGCAGTTCGTCAGGGAGATACGAGCAGTACTTC. The chain is built from TRBV28 and TRBJ2-7; D may match TRBD1 or TRBD2 (5 bases each). Germline CDR1 reads MDHEN; CDR2 reads SYDVKM. This CDR3 comprises 13 residues. Trimming left V 4 bases short and J 4 bases short, with 11 bases between.

The chain employs TRBV21-1 and TRBJ2-7; TRBD2, the D gene given by the table, was not confirmed from the DNA. TRBV21-1 is an annotated pseudogene. The CDR3 consists of 18 residues. The chain's CDR3 is CASSFVGTSWGEHYEQYF. CDR3 bases: TGTGCCAGCTCTTTTGTGGGGACTAGCTGGGGAGAACACTACGAGCAGTACTTC.

This clone was seen a handful of times. This chain joins TRBV25-1 and TRBJ2-2; the D is unclear. Germline V gene data show CDR1 as MGHDK and CDR2 as SYGVNS. V lost 3 bases, J lost 7 bases, and 9 bases lay in between. This CDR3 is built from 13 residues. CDR3 region: CASSDTSGGELFF. The CDR3 nucleotides are TGTGCCAGCAGTGATACGAGTGGCGGGGAGCTGTTTTTT.

The rearrangement joins TRBV19 to TRBJ1-5; no clear D. Per germline, CDR1 LNHDA and CDR2 SQIVND (reference sequence). CDR3 size: 12 residues. The ends were cut back, 3 bases at V and 7 bases at J, with 7 bases in the middle. The CDR3 loop reads CASSMGLQPQHF. The CDR3 DNA follows: TGTGCCAGTAGTATGGGTCTCCAGCCCCAGCATTTT. The variable domain in full, completed from reference TRBV19 and TRBJ1-5, reads DGGITQSPKYLFRKEGQNVTLSCEQNLNHDAMYWYRQDPGQGLRLIYYSQIVNDFQKGDIAEGYSVSREKKESFPLTVTSAQKNPTAFYLCASSMGLQPQHFGDGTRLSIL.

The rearrangement joins TRBV15 to TRBJ2-3, with 8 bases aligning to TRBD2. J was trimmed by 3 bases and V by 7 bases; bases with no gene match: 3. CDR3 length: 13 residues. Germline V CDR1 and CDR2: LNHNV, YYDKDF (reference sequence). The DNA for the CDR3 is TGTGCCACCAAGCGGGGGACGACAGATACGCAGTATTTT. Translated, it gives CATKRGTTDTQYF. The whole variable domain, filled in from reference TRBV15 and TRBJ2-3, reads DAMVIQNPRYQVTQFGKPVTLSCSQTLNHNVMYWYQQKSSQAPKLLFHYYDKDFNNEADTPDNFQSRRPNTSFCFLDIRSPGLGDTAMYLCATKRGTTDTQYFGPGTRLTVL.

This clone was observed once. The V gene is TRBV5-1, the J gene TRBJ2-1; possible D gene TRBD2, 6 bases. This CDR3 comprises 16 residues. V lost 0 bases to trimming and J lost 0 bases, with 10 bases between them. CDR1 SGHRS and CDR2 YFSETQ come from the germline V gene. The CDR3 sequence is CASSLGGLASYNEQFF. As DNA, the CDR3 is TGCGCCAGCAGCTTGGGGGGACTCGCCTCCTACAATGAGCAGTTCTTC.

This clone was seen more than once but under ten times. This chain uses TRBV18 with TRBJ1-5, with 7 nucleotides matching TRBD1. With 6 bases clipped from V and 4 bases from J, the junction kept 6 bases outside the gene matches. Germline V gene data show CDR1 as KGHSH and CDR2 as LQKENI. The CDR3 spans 14 residues. The CDR3 loop reads CASSPGTDNQPQHF. CDR3 DNA: TGTGCCAGCTCCCCAGGGACAGATAATCAGCCCCAGCATTTT.